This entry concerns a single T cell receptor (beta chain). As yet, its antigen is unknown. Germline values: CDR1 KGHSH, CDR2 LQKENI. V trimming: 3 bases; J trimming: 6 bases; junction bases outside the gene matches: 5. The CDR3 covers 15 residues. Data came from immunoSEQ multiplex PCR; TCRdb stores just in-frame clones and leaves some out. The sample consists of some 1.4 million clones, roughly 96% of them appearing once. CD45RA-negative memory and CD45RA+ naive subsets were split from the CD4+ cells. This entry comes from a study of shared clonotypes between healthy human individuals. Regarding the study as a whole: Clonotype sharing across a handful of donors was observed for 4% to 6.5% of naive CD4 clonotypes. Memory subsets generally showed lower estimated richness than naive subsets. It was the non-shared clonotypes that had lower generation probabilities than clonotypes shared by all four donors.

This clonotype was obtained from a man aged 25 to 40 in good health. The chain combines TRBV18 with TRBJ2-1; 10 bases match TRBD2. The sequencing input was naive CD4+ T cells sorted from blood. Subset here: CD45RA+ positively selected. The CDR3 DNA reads TGTGCCAGCTCACCTCCGGGACTAGCGAGCAATGAGCAGTTCTTC. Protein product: CASSPPGLASNEQFF.